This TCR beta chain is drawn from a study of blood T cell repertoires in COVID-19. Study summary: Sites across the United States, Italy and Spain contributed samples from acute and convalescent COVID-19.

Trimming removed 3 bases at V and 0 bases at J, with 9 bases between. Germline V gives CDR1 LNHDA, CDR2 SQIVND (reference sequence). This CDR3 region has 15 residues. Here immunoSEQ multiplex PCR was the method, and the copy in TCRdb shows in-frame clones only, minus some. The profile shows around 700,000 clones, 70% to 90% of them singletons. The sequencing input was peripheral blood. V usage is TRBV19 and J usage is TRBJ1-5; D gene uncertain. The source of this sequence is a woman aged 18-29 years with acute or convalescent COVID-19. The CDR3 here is CASSMAPVSNQPQHF. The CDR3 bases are TGTGCCAGTAGTATGGCCCCCGTTAGCAATCAGCCCCAGCATTTT.